Listed below are T cell receptor beta chains from one sample, sequenced in a study of graft-versus-host responses after intestinal transplantation. These TCRs are of unknown antigen specificity. Sequencing used immunoSEQ multiplex PCR; TCRdb keeps in-frame clones, though not all of them. The sample has 99,000 or so clones; 85% to 95% are singletons. The sequenced sample was unstimulated CD8+ T cells sorted from spleen or lymph node cells, obtained before transplant. The receptors were gathered from a human donor who was the organ donor for an intestinal transplant. CDR3s include the opening cysteine and the closing phenylalanine or tryptophan. The D gene is left open where the match is weak. The size field is filled for only some rows; it gives once, few, many or a size class.

CDR3 | DNA | J | V | size | D
CASSLGYLAGALITGELFF | TGCGCCAGCAGCTTGGGATACCTAGCGGGAGCCTTGATCACCGGGGAGCTGTTTTTT | TRBJ2-2 | TRBV5-1 | - | TRBD2
CAISEAGNSYNEQFF | TGTGCCATCAGTGAGGCGGGTAACTCCTACAATGAGCAGTTCTTC | TRBJ2-1 | TRBV10-3 | - | -
CASSLSYRLSDTQYF | TGTGCCAGCAGCTTATCATACAGGCTATCAGATACGCAGTATTTT | TRBJ2-3 | TRBV7-8 | - | -
CASNVDFVGGWQETQYF | TGCGCCAGCAACGTCGATTTTGTGGGGGGGTGGCAAGAGACCCAGTACTTC | TRBJ2-5 | TRBV4-1 | - | TRBD2
CASSSTGTRYNEQFF | TGTGCCAGCAGTTCCACCGGGACTAGATACAATGAGCAGTTCTTC | TRBJ2-1 | TRBV6-1 | - | TRBD2
CASSLDLTAGNTIYF | TGTGCCAGCAGCTTAGATCTGACTGCTGGAAACACCATATATTTT | TRBJ1-3 | TRBV11-2 | - | -
CASSQDEGGALYGYTF | TGTGCCAGCAGCCAAGATGAGGGAGGGGCCCTCTATGGCTACACCTTC | TRBJ1-2 | TRBV14 | once | -
CASSLKGAEQYF | TGTGCCAGCAGTTTAAAAGGGGCCGAGCAGTACTTC | TRBJ2-7 | TRBV28 | - | -
CASMALAGEYNEQFF | TGTGCCAGTATGGCTCTAGCGGGGGAATACAATGAGCAGTTCTTC | TRBJ2-1 | TRBV19 | - | TRBD2
CASSIGQGWPEAFF | TGTGCCAGCAGCATCGGACAGGGATGGCCTGAAGCTTTCTTT | TRBJ1-1 | TRBV9 | - | TRBD1
CASSVRDRVFSPEAFF | TGTGCCAGCAGTGTCCGGGACAGGGTATTTTCCCCTGAAGCTTTCTTT | TRBJ1-1 | TRBV6-1 | - | TRBD1
CATSRYTGGYSGNTIYF | TGTGCCACCAGCAGATATACAGGGGGATACTCTGGAAACACCATATATTTT | TRBJ1-3 | TRBV15 | - | TRBD1
CASLSGRALETQYF | TGTGCCTCGCTGAGCGGGAGGGCCTTGGAGACCCAGTACTTC | TRBJ2-5 | TRBV30 | - | TRBD2
CASPTSGLHYNEQFF | TGCGCCAGCCCCACTTCGGGACTACATTACAATGAGCAGTTCTTC | TRBJ2-1 | TRBV23-1 | - | TRBD2
CASSLQGGAEKLFF | TGTGCCAGCAGTTTGCAGGGGGGCGCGGAAAAACTGTTTTTT | TRBJ1-4 | TRBV28 | - | TRBD1
CASSFPDGDSNQPQHF | TGTGCCAGCAGTTTCCCCGACGGGGATAGCAATCAGCCCCAGCATTTT | TRBJ1-5 | TRBV28 | - | -
CASSPTSGIYEQYF | TGTGCCAGCAGCCCGACTAGCGGAATTTACGAGCAGTACTTC | TRBJ2-7 | TRBV28 | - | TRBD2
CASSESSLPYEQYF | TGCGCCAGCAGTGAGTCAAGCCTCCCCTACGAGCAGTACTTC | TRBJ2-7 | TRBV10-2 | - | -
CASSELKAGITGELFF | TGTGCCAGCAGTGAATTGAAAGCAGGGATCACCGGGGAGCTGTTTTTT | TRBJ2-2 | TRBV25-1 | - | -
CASSRWGQGGDTQYF | TGTGCCAGTAGTCGTTGGGGCCAGGGAGGAGATACGCAGTATTTT | TRBJ2-3 | TRBV6-6 | - | -
CASSESGAWIYGYTF | TGTGCCAGCAGTGAATCAGGGGCCTGGATCTATGGCTACACCTTC | TRBJ1-2 | TRBV6-1 | few | -
CASSFFRRGNQPQHF | TGTGCCAGCAGTTTTTTTAGGAGGGGCAATCAGCCCCAGCATTTT | TRBJ1-5 | TRBV28 | - | -
CASSEAIFTDTQYF | TGCGCCAGCAGTGAGGCTATCTTTACAGATACGCAGTATTTT | TRBJ2-3 | TRBV10-1 | - | -
CASRPTADYSNQPQHF | TGTGCCAGCAGGCCGACAGCAGATTATAGCAATCAGCCCCAGCATTTT | TRBJ1-5 | TRBV27 | - | -
CASSLRTTNEQFF | TGTGCCAGCAGCTTACGGACTACAAATGAGCAGTTCTTC | TRBJ2-1 | TRBV7-9 | - | -
CASKGVYGYTF | TGTGCCAGCAAAGGGGTATATGGCTACACCTTC | TRBJ1-2 | TRBV6-1 | few | -
CASSFGLAGDYEQYF | TGTGCCAGCAGCTTTGGGCTAGCGGGCGACTACGAGCAGTACTTC | TRBJ2-7 | TRBV5-4 | - | TRBD2
CASSFSSGGLAGVVGANVLTF | TGTGCCAGCAGTTTCAGTTCGGGGGGACTAGCGGGAGTGGTGGGGGCCAACGTCCTGACTTTC | TRBJ2-6 | TRBV28 | once | TRBD2
CASSRLDRATYNEQFF | TGTGCCAGCAGTCGTCTCGACAGGGCTACCTACAATGAGCAGTTCTTC | TRBJ2-1 | TRBV28 | - | TRBD1
CASSLRQVAYEQYF | TGTGCCAGCAGCCTCAGACAGGTGGCCTACGAGCAGTACTTC | TRBJ2-7 | TRBV11-3 | - | -
CASSRRGPIYNSPLHF | TGTGCCAGTAGTAGGAGAGGGCCAATATATAATTCACCCCTCCACTTT | TRBJ1-6 | TRBV19 | once | -
CASSLTRMRSTDTQYF | TGTGCCAGCAGCTTAACTAGAATGCGAAGCACAGATACGCAGTATTTT | TRBJ2-3 | TRBV11-2 | - | -
CAIGFRGIRGNTEAFF | TGTGCCATCGGTTTTAGGGGAATTAGGGGAAACACTGAAGCTTTCTTT | TRBJ1-1 | TRBV10-3 | - | -